These 17 T cell receptor beta chains came from one sample sequenced in a study of spatial heterogeneity in lung cancer. Time point in this sample: sample taken at primary tumor resection. Which antigens these TCRs recognize remains unknown. Using its own MiXCR run on the 5' RACE reads, TCRdb lists one record per CDR3 protein. The data hold around 100,000 distinct CDR3 sequences, with nearly 4.5% observed a single time. Study-wide points: Counts of expanded alpha and beta TCRs within tumors tracked the tumor nonsynonymous mutation count.

The material sequenced was lung tumor tissue, taken at surgery. All receptors come from a male donor with early-stage non-small cell lung cancer.

This clonotype was seen at least ten times. V gene TRBV2 combines with J gene TRBJ1-1; no clear D. Germline V gene lookup returns CDR1 SNHLY and CDR2 FYNNEI. The CDR3 runs 11 residues. Trimming took off 8 bases at V and 1 base at J, with 5 bases between the two ends. CDR3 sequence reads: CASGSNTEAFF. CDR3 sequence (DNA): TGTGCCAGCGGCTCGAACACTGAAGCTTTCTTT. Supplemented by reference TRBV2 and TRBJ1-1, the full variable domain reads EPEVTQTPSHQVTQMGQEVILRCVPISNHLYFYWYRQILGQKVEFLVSFYNNEISEKSEIFDDQFSVERPDGSNFTLKIRSTKLEDSAMYFCASGSNTEAFFGQGTRLTVV.

This clonotype has just a few counts. This CDR3 is CASSPLGGGTYEQYF. CDR3 sequence (DNA): TGTGCCAGCAGCCCCTTGGGGGGAGGCACCTACGAGCAGTACTTC. This chain uses TRBV12-3 or TRBV12-4 with TRBJ2-7; weak D call: TRBD2 (6 bases). The V end was cut by 6 bases, the J end by 2 bases, with 17 bases between. The CDR3 extends over 15 amino acids.

The chain joins TRBV29-1 to TRBJ2-1; D is undetermined. V lost 7 bases, J lost 6 bases, and 16 bases lay in between. Germline lookup yields CDR1 SQVTM and CDR2 ANQGSEA. The CDR3 is 13 amino acids. DNA of the CDR3: TGCAGCGGACATCGACCAACCCTCAATGAGCAGTTCTTC. Translation: CSGHRPTLNEQFF.

There are many counts of this clonotype. V is TRBV2 and J is TRBJ2-7; possibly TRBD1 for D (6 bases). The CDR3 runs to 14 residues. Germline V lookup: CDR1 SNHLY, CDR2 FYNNEI. Between the trimmed V and J ends, which lost 9 bases and 3 bases, there was a span of 18 bases. CDR3 sequence reads: CASTGWDKNYEQYF. The CDR3, as DNA: TGTGCCAGTACCGGTTGGGACAAGAACTACGAGCAGTACTTC. The full variable domain, with the rest looked up from reference TRBV2 and TRBJ2-7, is EPEVTQTPSHQVTQMGQEVILRCVPISNHLYFYWYRQILGQKVEFLVSFYNNEISEKSEIFDDQFSVERPDGSNFTLKIRSTKLEDSAMYFCASTGWDKNYEQYFGPGTRLTVT.

The chain combines TRBV27 with TRBJ1-1; D gene unclear. This CDR3 has 13 residues. CDR1 and CDR2 from the germline V gene are MNHEY and SMNVEV (reference sequence). The germline V and J ends were trimmed by 2 bases and 1 base, with 5 bases remaining between them. The CDR3 sequence is CASSLLGNTEAFF. The CDR3, as DNA: TGTGCCAGCAGTTTACTCGGGAACACTGAAGCTTTCTTT.

This clonotype was recorded many times. The chain is built from TRBV12-3 or TRBV12-4 and TRBJ2-1; 10 bases align to TRBD1. V lost 5 bases, J lost 6 bases, and 4 bases stayed unmatched. The CDR3 is 14 residues long. The chain's CDR3 is CASSRRDRGNEQFF. CDR3 DNA: TGTGCCAGCAGTCGCCGGGACAGGGGCAATGAGCAGTTCTTC.

This clonotype was detected many times. The rearrangement links TRBV12-3 or TRBV12-4 to TRBJ2-2; D is unresolved. This CDR3 spans 16 amino acids. The V end lost 2 bases, the J end lost 2 bases, and 12 bases lay between the germline ends. The CDR3 spells CASSLYSTSNTGELFF. DNA of the CDR3: TGTGCCAGCAGTTTATACTCGACAAGCAACACCGGGGAGCTGTTTTTT.

The table lists this clonotype with many counts. V is TRBV27 and J is TRBJ2-7; D remains ambiguous. The CDR3 spans 14 residues. Trimming removed 5 bases at V and 2 bases at J, with 13 bases between. CDR1 and CDR2 from the germline V gene are MNHEY and SMNVEV (reference sequence). The CDR3 reads CASSPTAAAYEQYF. The CDR3 region has the DNA TGTGCCAGCAGTCCAACCGCGGCCGCCTACGAGCAGTACTTC.

This clonotype was observed at least ten times. This chain joins TRBV7-6 and TRBJ1-3; D not resolved. The length of the CDR3 is 13 residues. The germline V gene has CDR1 SGHVS and CDR2 FNYEAQ. V was trimmed by 4 bases and J by 0 bases, leaving 4 bases between them. CDR3 in DNA: TGTGCCAGCAGCTCATCCTCTGGAAACACCATATATTTT. As protein: CASSSSSGNTIYF.

This chain links TRBV18 with TRBJ1-5; unclear D gene. This CDR3 comprises 15 residues. V lost 0 bases, J lost 4 bases, and 10 bases lay in between. CDR1 is KGHSH and CDR2 is LQKENI in the germline V gene. The CDR3 protein is CASSPPEGSNQPQHF. The CDR3 bases are TGTGCCAGCTCACCACCGGAAGGGTCAAATCAGCCCCAGCATTTT.

This clonotype was recorded at least ten times. The chain couples TRBV30 to TRBJ1-1; D is perhaps TRBD1 (6 bases). Trimming cost V 5 bases and J 7 bases, with 11 bases left between them. CDR3 size: 11 residues. The germline V gene has CDR1 GTSNPN and CDR2 SVGIG (reference sequence). The CDR3 here is CAWSGQIEAFF. For the CDR3, the DNA is TGTGCCTGGTCAGGACAGATTGAAGCTTTCTTT.

This clonotype was seen many times. The J gene is TRBJ2-7, the V gene TRBV4-1, with 7 bases that match TRBD1. The CDR3 contains 16 residues. After removal of 0 bases from V and 4 bases from J, the junction contained 9 bases not matched to a gene. From germline, CDR1 is MGHRA and CDR2 YSYEKL. As DNA, the CDR3 is TGCGCCAGCAGCCAAGAGGGCAACAGGGGATTATACGAGCAGTACTTC. Translation: CASSQEGNRGLYEQYF.

This clonotype was seen a few times. For the CDR3, the DNA is TGTGCCATCAGTGATACTAGGAACGAGCAGTACTTC. This gives the protein CAISDTRNEQYF. The chain carries TRBV10-3 and TRBJ2-7, with D possibly TRBD2 on 5 matching bases. Between the trimmed V and J ends, which lost 3 bases and 5 bases, there was a span of 8 bases. The CDR3 loop spans 12 amino acids. Per the germline V gene, CDR1 is ENHRY and CDR2 is SYGVKD.

The sample holds many counts of this clonotype. The V call is TRBV20-1, the J call TRBJ1-5; 7 bases are shared with TRBD1. The CDR3 contains 13 residues. The germline V gene encodes CDR1 DFQATT and CDR2 SNEGSKA (reference sequence). V lost 6 bases and J lost 2; bases outside the gene matches: 4. CDR3 coding DNA: TGCAGTGCAATACAGGGGCGCAATCAGCCCCAGCATTTT. Its protein is CSAIQGRNQPQHF.

This clonotype was detected ten times or more. The chain couples TRBV28 to TRBJ2-4; TRBD2 is a possible D gene (5 bases). V lost 1 base to trimming and J lost 9 bases, with 7 bases between them. The CDR3 runs to 12 residues. Germline CDR1 MDHEN, CDR2 SYDVKM. The CDR3 nucleotides read TGTGCCAGCAGTTTATTAGGAGGCATTCAGTACTTC. As protein: CASSLLGGIQYF.

This clonotype came up many times. The chain uses TRBV7-9 and TRBJ2-5, with TRBD2 identical over 7 bases. Germline V gives CDR1 SEHNR, CDR2 FQNEAQ (reference sequence). With 5 bases clipped from V and 4 bases from J, the junction kept 7 bases outside the gene matches. The CDR3 totals 14 residues. The CDR3 DNA reads TGTGCCAGCAGCCGATCTAGCGGTTTAGAGACCCAGTACTTC. Translation: CASSRSSGLETQYF. The full variable domain, completed using reference TRBV7-9 and TRBJ2-5, is DTGVSQNPRHKITKRGQNVTFRCDPISEHNRLYWYRQTLGQGPEFLTYFQNEAQLEKSRLLSDRFSAERPKGSFSTLEIQRTEQGDSAMYLCASSRSSGLETQYFGPGTRLLVL.

This clonotype was observed many times. The chain combines TRBV7-9 with TRBJ2-7; 13 bases are shared with TRBD2. The junction had 7 bases not matched to a gene; V was cut back by 9 bases and J by 5 bases. CDR1 is SEHNR and CDR2 is FQNEAQ in the germline V gene (reference sequence). The CDR3 contains 14 residues. The CDR3 nucleotides read TGTGCCAGTTCCGGACTAGCGGGAGTAGACGAGCAGTACTTC. This encodes CASSGLAGVDEQYF.